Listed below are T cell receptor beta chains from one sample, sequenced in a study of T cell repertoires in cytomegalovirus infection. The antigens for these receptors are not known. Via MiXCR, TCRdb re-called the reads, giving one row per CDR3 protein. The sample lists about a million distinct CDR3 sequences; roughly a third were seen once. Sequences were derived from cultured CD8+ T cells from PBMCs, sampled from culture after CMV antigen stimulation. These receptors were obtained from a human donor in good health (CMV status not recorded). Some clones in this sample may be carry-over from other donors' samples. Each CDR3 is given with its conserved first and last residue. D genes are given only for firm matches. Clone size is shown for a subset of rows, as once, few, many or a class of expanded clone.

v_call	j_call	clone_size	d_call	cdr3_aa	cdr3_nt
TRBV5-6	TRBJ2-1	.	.	CASSLLQYNEQFF	TGTGCCAGCAGCTTGTTACAGTACAATGAGCAGTTCTTC
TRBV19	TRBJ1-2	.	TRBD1	CASDPTGAYGYTF	TGTGCCAGCGACCCGACAGGGGCCTATGGCTACACCTTC
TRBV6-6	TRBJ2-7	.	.	CASSGGFAEQYF	TGTGCCAGCAGTGGTGGCTTCGCGGAGCAGTACTTC
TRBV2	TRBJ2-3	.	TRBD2	CASDSGGATDTQYF	TGTGCCAGTGATAGCGGGGGGGCCACGGATACGCAGTATTTT
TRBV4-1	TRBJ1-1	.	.	CASSQERDSTVKAFF	TGCGCCAGCAGCCAAGAACGGGATTCGACAGTGAAAGCTTTCTTT
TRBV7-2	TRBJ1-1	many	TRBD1	CASSLRDRGMNTEAFF	TGTGCCAGCAGCTTACGGGACAGGGGCATGAACACTGAAGCTTTCTTT
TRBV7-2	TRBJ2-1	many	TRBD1	CASSFGTGPYNEQFF	TGTGCCAGCAGCTTTGGGACAGGGCCTTACAATGAGCAGTTCTTC
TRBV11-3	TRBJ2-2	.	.	CVSSADRTGELFF	TGTGTCAGCAGCGCGGACAGAACCGGGGAGCTGTTTTTT
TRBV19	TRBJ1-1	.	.	CASSNSLLNTEAFF	TGTGCCAGTAGTAACAGCTTATTGAACACTGAAGCTTTCTTT
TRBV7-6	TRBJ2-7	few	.	CASSLEQISYEQYF	TGTGCCAGCAGCTTAGAACAGATCTCCTACGAGCAGTACTTC
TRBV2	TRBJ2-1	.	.	CASSEALRRTHEQFF	TGTGCCAGCAGTGAAGCGCTTCGTAGGACCCATGAGCAGTTCTTC
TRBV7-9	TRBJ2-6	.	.	CASSGRQVSGANVLTF	TGTGCCAGCAGTGGACGTCAGGTCTCTGGGGCCAACGTCCTGACTTTC
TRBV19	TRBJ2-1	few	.	CASSQQNNEQFF	TGTGCCAGTAGTCAACAGAACAATGAGCAGTTCTTC
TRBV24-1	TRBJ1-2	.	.	CATSAGADSLYGYTF	TGTGCCACCAGTGCAGGCGCCGACTCACTATATGGCTACACCTTC
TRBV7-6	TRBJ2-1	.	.	CASSSSTAWGPYNEQFF	TGTGCCAGCAGCTCTAGTACGGCCTGGGGCCCGTACAATGAGCAGTTCTTC
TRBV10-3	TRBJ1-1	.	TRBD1	CAITEGARRENTEAFF	TGTGCCATCACAGAGGGGGCTCGTCGGGAGAACACTGAAGCTTTCTTT
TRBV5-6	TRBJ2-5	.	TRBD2	CASSLASGDQETQYF	TGTGCCAGCAGCTTGGCTAGCGGGGACCAAGAGACCCAGTACTTC
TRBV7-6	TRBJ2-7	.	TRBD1	CASSLVMGQGSYEQYF	TGTGCCAGCAGCTTAGTTATGGGACAGGGGTCCTACGAGCAGTACTTC
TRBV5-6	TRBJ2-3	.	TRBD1	CASSAGTGLTDTQYF	TGTGCCAGCAGCGCCGGGACAGGGCTTACAGATACGCAGTATTTT
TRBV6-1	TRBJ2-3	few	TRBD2	CASTDGLAGTTDTQYF	TGTGCCAGCACCGATGGACTAGCGGGGACCACAGATACGCAGTATTTT
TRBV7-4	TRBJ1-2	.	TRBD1	CASSPPRDRDGYTF	TGTGCCAGCAGCCCGCCCCGGGACAGGGATGGCTACACCTTC
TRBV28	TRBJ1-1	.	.	CASSLYTGTPDSEAFF	TGTGCCAGCAGTTTATATACCGGGACCCCCGACAGTGAAGCTTTCTTT
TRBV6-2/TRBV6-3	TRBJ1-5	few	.	CASSLDDSNQPQHF	TGTGCCAGCAGCCTGGACGATAGCAATCAGCCCCAGCATTTT
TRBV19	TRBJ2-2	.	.	CASSISASGTGELFF	TGTGCCAGTAGTATCTCCGCCTCTGGGACCGGGGAGCTGTTTTTT
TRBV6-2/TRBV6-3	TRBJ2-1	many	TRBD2	CATAWGRGAYNEQFF	TGTGCCACCGCTTGGGGGAGGGGAGCCTACAATGAGCAGTTCTTC
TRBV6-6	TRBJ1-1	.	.	CASSFQRTDTEAFF	TGTGCCAGCAGTTTTCAACGGACTGACACTGAAGCTTTCTTT
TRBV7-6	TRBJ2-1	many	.	CASSLAWGPNEQFF	TGTGCCAGCAGCTTAGCGTGGGGGCCCAATGAGCAGTTCTTC
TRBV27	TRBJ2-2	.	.	CASVDSTGELFF	TGTGCCAGCGTCGACAGCACCGGGGAGCTGTTTTTT
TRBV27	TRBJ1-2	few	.	CASSLYPGQLVYGYTF	TGTGCCAGCAGTTTATATCCCGGGCAGCTCGTCTATGGCTACACCTTC
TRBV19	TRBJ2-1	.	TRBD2	CASSMEAGGVNEQFF	TGTGCCAGTAGTATGGAAGCGGGGGGGGTCAATGAGCAGTTCTTC
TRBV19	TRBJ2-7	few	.	CAPNLQTGEVGYEQYF	TGTGCCCCAAACTTACAAACAGGGGAGGTTGGCTACGAGCAGTACTTC
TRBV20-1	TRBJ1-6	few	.	CSARDPHSYNSPLHF	TGCAGTGCTAGAGATCCTCACTCCTATAATTCACCCCTCCACTTT
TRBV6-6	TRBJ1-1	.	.	CASSYLAAGARTEAFF	TGTGCCAGCAGTTACCTGGCGGCGGGGGCTCGAACTGAAGCTTTCTTT
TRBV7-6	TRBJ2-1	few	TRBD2	CASSLTAGGPYNEQFF	TGTGCCAGCAGCTTAACAGCGGGGGGGCCTTACAATGAGCAGTTCTTC
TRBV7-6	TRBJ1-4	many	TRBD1	CASSSPGQGDSNEKLFF	TGTGCCAGCAGCTCTCCGGGACAGGGGGACTCTAATGAAAAACTGTTTTTT
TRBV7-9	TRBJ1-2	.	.	CASSSLSANYGYTF	TGTGCCAGCAGCTCTCTCAGTGCTAACTATGGCTACACCTTC
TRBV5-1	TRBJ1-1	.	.	CASSSQVPTSNTEAFF	TGCGCCAGCAGCTCTCAAGTACCAACTTCTAACACTGAAGCTTTCTTT
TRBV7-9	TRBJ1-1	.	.	CASSLGGGLSGTEAFF	TGTGCCAGCAGCTTAGGTGGAGGGTTATCAGGAACTGAAGCTTTCTTT
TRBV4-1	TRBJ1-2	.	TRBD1	CASSQGTGAPYGYTF	TGCGCCAGCAGCCAAGGCACAGGGGCCCCCTATGGCTACACCTTC
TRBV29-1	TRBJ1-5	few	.	CSVATGNNQPQHF	TGCAGCGTAGCAACAGGGAACAATCAGCCCCAGCATTTT
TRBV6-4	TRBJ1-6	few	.	CASSQLGQNNSPLHF	TGTGCCAGCAGCCAGCTGGGGCAGAATAATTCACCCCTCCACTTT
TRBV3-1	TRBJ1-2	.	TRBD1	CASSLLRDSLGNYGYTF	TGTGCCAGCAGCCTCCTCAGGGACAGTCTGGGAAATTATGGCTACACCTTC
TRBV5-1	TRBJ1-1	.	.	CASNVPGNTEAFF	TGCGCCAGCAACGTTCCTGGGAACACTGAAGCTTTCTTT
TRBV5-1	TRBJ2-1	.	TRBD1	CASSLGTGTGMQFF	TGCGCCAGCAGCTTGGGGACCGGGACAGGGATGCAGTTCTTC
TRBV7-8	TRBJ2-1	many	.	CASRHAGTGVVLAGENNEQFF	TGTGCCAGCAGACATGCCGGGACAGGGGTCGTCCTAGCGGGGGAAAACAATGAGCAGTTCTTC